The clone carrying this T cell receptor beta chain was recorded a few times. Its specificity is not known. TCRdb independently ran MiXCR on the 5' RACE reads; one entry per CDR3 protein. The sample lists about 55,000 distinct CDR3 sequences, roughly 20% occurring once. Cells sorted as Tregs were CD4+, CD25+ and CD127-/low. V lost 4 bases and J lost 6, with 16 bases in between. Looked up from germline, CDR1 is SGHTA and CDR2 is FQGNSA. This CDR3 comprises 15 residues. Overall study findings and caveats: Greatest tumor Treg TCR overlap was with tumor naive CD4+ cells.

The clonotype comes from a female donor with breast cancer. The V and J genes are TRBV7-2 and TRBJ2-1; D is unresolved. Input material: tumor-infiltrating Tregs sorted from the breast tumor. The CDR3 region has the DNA TGTGCCAGCAGCTCTCGGCCCCCCAAAGGCAATGAGCAGTTCTTC. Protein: CASSSRPPKGNEQFF.